Shown below are 10 T cell receptor beta chains from a single sample sequenced in a study of blood T cells in healthy people across ages. For the second PCR, which ran for about 6 to 11 cycles, a sample-barcoded 5' primer and a J-beta primer mix were used. TCRdb reprocessed the 5' RACE reads via MiXCR and lists one record per CDR3 protein. The sample contains some 1.4 million distinct CDR3 sequences, approximately 42% of which appear only once. The specimen was blood. These receptors were taken from a woman aged 18-29 years in good health.

This clonotype was recorded a few times. CDR3 residues: CSVEGNRIGELFF. The CDR3 DNA reads as TGCAGCGTTGAGGGAAACAGGATCGGGGAGCTGTTTTTT. This chain connects TRBV29-1 to TRBJ2-2; TRBD1 might be the D (5 bases). The V gene's germline CDR1 is SQVTM and CDR2 ANQGSEA. Deletions cut 3 bases from V and 7 bases from J, with 12 bases between. The CDR3 is made up of 13 amino acids.

The chain recombines TRBV9 with TRBJ2-1, with D possibly TRBD2 on 5 matching bases. This CDR3 comprises 14 residues. V lost 4 bases and J lost 6, with 14 bases in between. The germline V gene encodes CDR1 SGDLS and CDR2 YYNGEE. CDR3 residues: CASSFDRGANEQFF. Written as DNA, the CDR3 is TGTGCCAGCAGCTTTGATCGGGGAGCCAATGAGCAGTTCTTC.

This sequence joins TRBV5-5 and TRBJ1-4, with 7 bases fitting TRBD1. The CDR3 covers 15 residues. Germline V CDR1 and CDR2: SGHKS, YYEKEE (reference sequence). Germline trimming cut 4 bases from V and 5 bases from J; bases unmatched to any gene: 8. CDR3 protein: CASSRQGQGNEKLFF. DNA for the CDR3: TGTGCCAGCAGCCGACAGGGTCAGGGGAATGAAAAACTGTTTTTT.

Concerning this clonotype: A much bigger clone sits one base away, suggesting this may be a read error. V gene TRBV20-1 combines with J gene TRBJ1-1; D is undetermined. This CDR3 is built from 11 residues. The V and J ends lost 7 bases and 4 bases respectively, with 10 bases between them. Germline values: CDR1 DFQATT, CDR2 SNEGSKA (reference sequence). Here the CDR3 DNA reads TGCAGTGTTAAGCGTAGCACTGAAGCTTTCTTT. Translation: CSVKRSTEAFF.

In this sample, this clonotype turned up a few times. This rearrangement joins TRBV7-6 to TRBJ2-3, with D uncertain. V was pared by 5 bases and J by 8 bases, with 11 bases between. The CDR3 sequence is 12 residues long. The germline CDR1 and CDR2 sequences are SGHVS and FNYEAQ. CDR3 sequence: CASSRDDRTQYF. The CDR3 DNA is TGTGCCAGCAGCCGTGACGATCGTACGCAGTATTTT.

In its sample, this clonotype was seen a few times. This chain joins TRBV29-1 and TRBJ1-2; D is possibly TRBD1 (5 bases). The CDR3 totals 15 residues. In germline, CDR1 is SQVTM, CDR2 ANQGSEA. V lost 0 bases and J lost 1, with 12 bases in between. The CDR3 region has the DNA TGCAGCGTTGAAGAATGGGGGGGTAGTAACTATGGCTACACCTTC. Translated: CSVEEWGGSNYGYTF.

In this sample, this clonotype turned up a few times. V usage is TRBV5-6 and J usage is TRBJ1-2; unclear D gene. Trimming removed 0 bases at V and 5 bases at J, with 14 bases between. This CDR3 has 15 amino acids. CDR1 and CDR2 from the germline V gene are SGHDT and YYEEEE. The CDR3 DNA follows: TGTGCCAGCAGCTTGGACCGGGCACCGAGGTATGGCTACACCTTC. It translates to CASSLDRAPRYGYTF. Complete variable domain (other parts from reference TRBV5-6 and TRBJ1-2): DAGVTQSPTHLIKTRGQQVTLRCSPKSGHDTVSWYQQALGQGPQFIFQYYEEEERQRGNFPDRFSGHQFPNYSSELNVNALLLGDSALYLCASSLDRAPRYGYTFGSGTRLTVV.

The chain is built from TRBV20-1 and TRBJ1-2; tentative D call: TRBD1 (5 bases). V shed 3 bases and J shed 4 bases, with 15 bases lying between them. The CDR3 totals 14 residues. Germline V CDR1 and CDR2: DFQATT, SNEGSKA (reference sequence). The CDR3 DNA reads TGCAGTGCTAGGGGGGGGGGTACAAGCTATGGCTACACCTTC. Translated, it gives CSARGGGTSYGYTF.

The rearrangement links TRBV11-2 to TRBJ1-5, with D unclear. The CDR3 is 13 amino acids. The germline CDR1 and CDR2 sequences are SGHAT and FQNNGV. Trimming shortened V by 3 bases and J by 7 bases, and 10 bases separated the two germline ends. CDR3 sequence reads: CASSFAERQPQHF. The DNA of the CDR3 is TGTGCCAGCAGCTTTGCCGAGAGGCAGCCCCAGCATTTT.

This clonotype turned up a few times. The J gene is TRBJ1-4, the V gene TRBV29-1; TRBD1 might be the D (6 bases). CDR3 length equals 13 residues. The V gene's germline CDR1 is SQVTM and CDR2 ANQGSEA. V dropped 6 bases and J dropped 4 bases, with 12 bases sitting between them. CDR3 region: CSVLGQYNEKLFF. The DNA of the CDR3 is TGCAGCGTCCTAGGACAGTATAATGAAAAACTGTTTTTT.